A single sample is the source of the 15 T cell receptor beta chains below, sequenced in a study of shared clonotypes between healthy human individuals. The data were produced by immunoSEQ multiplex PCR, yet TCRdb's version contains in-frame clones alone and is incomplete. In the table there are about 1 million clones, about 75% of which are singletons. The sample comprised memory CD4+ T cells sorted from blood. Subset described: CD45RA-negative fraction. These receptors originate from a man aged 18 to 29 in good health.

This clone was seen only a few times. The chain carries TRBV5-1 and TRBJ2-7, with 9 bases lining up with TRBD2. The CDR3 consists of 16 residues. After removal of 3 bases from V and 2 bases from J, the junction contained 9 bases not matched to a gene. Per the germline V gene, CDR1 is SGHRS and CDR2 is YFSETQ. CDR3 region: CASSSRGLAPTYEQYF. The CDR3 DNA is TGCGCCAGCAGCTCGAGAGGACTAGCGCCAACCTACGAGCAGTACTTC. The entire variable domain, with the rest obtained from reference TRBV5-1 and TRBJ2-7, is as follows: KAGVTQTPRYLIKTRGQQVTLSCSPISGHRSVSWYQQTPGQGLQFLFEYFSETQRNKGNFPGRFSGRQFSNSRSEMNVSTLELGDSALYLCASSSRGLAPTYEQYFGPGTRLTVT.

The chain joins TRBV15 to TRBJ2-1, with unresolved D. The ends were cut back, 0 bases at V and 8 bases at J, with 8 bases in the middle. CDR1 is LNHNV, CDR2 YYDKDF, per germline (reference sequence). This CDR3 spans 13 amino acids. As DNA, the CDR3 is TGTGCCACCAGCAGAGATATTGCGGATGAGCAGTTCTTC. It is translated as CATSRDIADEQFF.

The CDR3 sequence is CASRRGYAEAFF. The CDR3 nucleotides read TGTGCCAGCAGGAGGGGTTACGCTGAAGCTTTCTTT. J is TRBJ1-1 and V is TRBV6-5, with a possible D match to TRBD1 (5 bases). Trimming removed 6 bases at V and 6 bases at J, with 11 bases between. CDR1 is MNHEY, CDR2 SVGAGI, per germline. The CDR3 spans 12 residues.

J is TRBJ2-2 and V is TRBV11-2; 8 bases map to TRBD2. Germline CDR1 SGHAT, CDR2 FQNNGV. The CDR3 has 14 residues. The trim removed 1 base at V and 6 bases at J, leaving 1 base unmatched. The CDR3 region has the DNA TGTGCCAGCAGCTTAGGCGGGGGGCCCGGGGAGCTGTTTTTT. As protein: CASSLGGGPGELFF. The whole variable domain, filled in from reference TRBV11-2 and TRBJ2-2, reads EAGVAQSPRYKIIEKRQSVAFWCNPISGHATLYWYQQILGQGPKLLIQFQNNGVVDDSQLPKDRFSAERLKGVDSTLKIQPAKLEDSAVYLCASSLGGGPGELFFGEGSRLTVL.

V usage is TRBV5-6 and J usage is TRBJ1-2; D is unresolved. The V and J ends lost 3 bases and 4 bases respectively, with 16 bases between them. Germline V gives CDR1 SGHDT, CDR2 YYEEEE. The CDR3 runs 15 residues. CDR3 bases: TGTGCCAGCAGCTCCACTCACTCCGGTTCCTATGGCTACACCTTC. As protein: CASSSTHSGSYGYTF.

The chain couples TRBV6-1 to TRBJ1-2, with a possible D match to TRBD1 (6 bases). Trimming stripped 0 bases from V and 4 bases from J, with 21 bases between. Germline-derived CDR1 and CDR2 are MNHNS and SASEGT. CDR3 length: 18 amino acids. CDR3 in amino acids: CASSEAVQGVGAVYGYTF. In DNA form, the CDR3 reads TGTGCCAGCAGTGAAGCGGTACAGGGTGTCGGGGCGGTCTATGGCTACACCTTC.

The chain combines TRBV4-1 with TRBJ2-5; 8 bases align to TRBD1. Germline V gene lookup returns CDR1 MGHRA and CDR2 YSYEKL. With 1 base clipped from V and 1 base from J, the junction kept 5 bases outside the gene matches. This CDR3 spans 16 amino acids. Here the CDR3 reads CASSQVNRGFQETQYF. CDR3 sequence (DNA): TGCGCCAGCAGCCAAGTCAACAGGGGGTTCCAAGAGACCCAGTACTTC.

The chain has TRBV4-2 and TRBJ2-7; D tentatively fits TRBD1 or TRBD2 (5 bases each). V was cut by 1 base and J by 6 bases, with 13 bases left in between. The CDR3 has 14 residues. CDR1 and CDR2 from the germline V gene are LGHNA and YNFKEQ. In nucleotides, the CDR3 is TGTGCCAGCAGCCAAGGGGGGTGGGAGAGCGAGCAGTACTTC. Translated: CASSQGGWESEQYF.

V usage is TRBV19 and J usage is TRBJ2-5; 11 bases match TRBD2. This CDR3 spans 15 amino acids. From germline, CDR1 is LNHDA and CDR2 SQIVND (reference sequence). V gave up 4 bases and J gave up 7 bases; unmatched junction bases: 8. The CDR3 loop reads CASSTKLAGAWTQYF. The CDR3 nucleotides are TGTGCCAGTAGTACCAAACTAGCGGGAGCATGGACCCAGTACTTC. The variable domain in full, with the rest retrieved from reference TRBV19 and TRBJ2-5, is DGGITQSPKYLFRKEGQNVTLSCEQNLNHDAMYWYRQDPGQGLRLIYYSQIVNDFQKGDIAEGYSVSREKKESFPLTVTSAQKNPTAFYLCASSTKLAGAWTQYFGPGTRLLVL.

This clone was observed once. The chain employs TRBV19 and TRBJ2-6; D is perhaps TRBD1 or TRBD2 (5 bases each). Trimming stripped 7 bases from V and 4 bases from J, with 14 bases between. This CDR3 has 15 amino acids. Looked up from germline, CDR1 is LNHDA and CDR2 is SQIVND (reference sequence). The CDR3 loop reads CASTIGASGANVLTF. CDR3 bases: TGTGCCAGTACCATCGGGGCTTCCGGGGCCAACGTCCTGACTTTC. Full variable domain (rest looked up from reference TRBV19 and TRBJ2-6): DGGITQSPKYLFRKEGQNVTLSCEQNLNHDAMYWYRQDPGQGLRLIYYSQIVNDFQKGDIAEGYSVSREKKESFPLTVTSAQKNPTAFYLCASTIGASGANVLTFGAGSRLTVL.

The chain employs TRBV30 and TRBJ2-3, with 9 bases fitting TRBD2. The CDR3 length is 13 residues. Germline V gene lookup returns CDR1 GTSNPN and CDR2 SVGIG (reference sequence). V was clipped by 8 bases and J by 4 bases; unmatched bases: 7. In DNA, the CDR3 is TGTGCCCTAAGCGGGGGGCCTGCAGATACGCAGTATTTT. This translates into CALSGGPADTQYF.

The V and J genes are TRBV27 and TRBJ1-6, with 7 nucleotides matching TRBD1. The CDR3 is made up of 13 amino acids. Germline CDR1 is MNHEY and CDR2 is SMNVEV (reference sequence). J gave up 9 bases and V 5 bases, and 4 bases lay outside the gene matches. CDR3 bases: TGTGCCAGCAGTCCTCGGACAGGTTCACCCCTCCACTTT. This translates into CASSPRTGSPLHF.

This chain uses TRBV7-6 with TRBJ2-5; D uncertain. V was clipped by 5 bases and J by 2 bases, with 6 bases between them. This CDR3 contains 12 residues. Per germline, CDR1 SGHVS and CDR2 FNYEAQ. The CDR3 sequence is CASSPIQETQYF. In DNA form, the CDR3 reads TGTGCCAGCAGCCCTATACAAGAGACCCAGTACTTC.

Comments on this clone: Other DNA variants within this sample encode the same CDR3. The chain has TRBV11-2 and TRBJ1-1, with D possibly matching TRBD1 (6 bases). Germline CDR1 and CDR2: SGHAT and FQNNGV. The CDR3 sequence is 14 residues long. The V gene lost 1 base and the J gene lost 4 bases, with 10 bases spanning the gap. Here the CDR3 reads CASSLGGAGTEAFF. The CDR3, as DNA: TGTGCCAGCAGCTTAGGGGGGGCCGGCACTGAAGCTTTCTTT.

To note about this clone: Just one base apart from a much larger clone, this may be a read error. The chain recombines TRBV28 with TRBJ2-7; D is uncertain. The CDR3 loop spans 11 amino acids. The V gene lost 5 bases and the J gene lost 2 bases, with 4 bases spanning the gap. Germline V gene lookup returns CDR1 MDHEN and CDR2 SYDVKM. DNA of the CDR3: TGTGCCAGCAGTACCGCCTACGAGCAGTACTTC. Its translation is CASSTAYEQYF.